These 20 T cell receptor beta chains were sequenced from one sample in a study of T cells in localized non-small cell lung cancer. Profiled with immunoSEQ multiplex PCR; TCRdb holds only in-frame clones, not every one. This table holds around 1,500 clones, about 19% found once. The sample in question was normal lung tissue next to the tumor, obtained before any cancer treatment. The receptor set was obtained from a female donor at least 60 years old with stage I lung adenocarcinoma.

There are a few counts of this clone. The chain couples TRBV6-8 to TRBJ2-7; D is perhaps TRBD1 or TRBD2 (6 bases each). CDR1 and CDR2 (germline): MNHGY, SAAAGT. Deletions cut 2 bases from V and 4 bases from J, with 15 bases between. The CDR3 spans 15 residues. CDR3: CASSYGAGAGYEQYF. The DNA of the CDR3 is TGTGCCAGCAGTTACGGAGCAGGGGCGGGATACGAGCAGTACTTC.

This clone was seen just once. This rearrangement joins TRBV5-1 to TRBJ2-3; 7 bases map to TRBD2. V gave up 4 bases and J gave up 4 bases; unmatched junction bases: 9. Germline V CDR1 and CDR2: SGHRS, YFSETQ. CDR3 length: 15 amino acids. The CDR3: CASSPTGGRPDTQYF. CDR3 DNA: TGCGCCAGCAGCCCGACGGGGGGTCGCCCAGATACGCAGTATTTT.

In this sample, this clone turned up a few times. CDR3 loop: CASSYRRGGNEQFF. In nucleotides, the CDR3 is TGTGCCAGCAGTTACAGGAGGGGTGGCAATGAGCAGTTCTTC. V and J are TRBV6-8 and TRBJ2-1; perhaps TRBD2 as D (6 bases). Germline CDR1 is MNHGY and CDR2 is SAAAGT. Trimming removed 2 bases from V and 6 bases from J, with 11 bases in between. This CDR3 comprises 14 residues.

This chain connects TRBV9 to TRBJ1-5, with D unclear. There are 14 residues in the CDR3. With 2 bases removed from V and 0 bases from J, the gap between germline ends came to 6 bases. Germline V lookup: CDR1 SGDLS, CDR2 YYNGEE. The CDR3 DNA reads TGTGCCAGCAGCGTGGGAAATAGCAATCAGCCCCAGCATTTT. The encoded protein is CASSVGNSNQPQHF.

This clone was counted a few times. The rearrangement links TRBV11-3 to TRBJ1-2; D is perhaps TRBD1 (6 bases). The germline V gene has CDR1 SGHNT and CDR2 YENEEA. CDR3 length: 14 amino acids. The V and J ends lost 5 bases and 1 base respectively, with 11 bases between them. CDR3 residues: CASSPMGHNYGYTF. CDR3 nucleotides: TGTGCCAGCAGCCCTATGGGACATAACTATGGCTACACCTTC.

The V and J genes are TRBV29-1 and TRBJ2-3, with a possible D match to TRBD1 (6 bases). CDR1 and CDR2 from the germline V gene are SQVTM and ANQGSEA. The CDR3 extends over 14 amino acids. V was trimmed by 7 bases and J by 0 bases, leaving 14 bases between them. The CDR3 sequence is CSGVTGQSTDTQYF. DNA for the CDR3: TGCAGCGGGGTAACAGGGCAGAGCACAGATACGCAGTATTTT.

This clone was found a few times. The chain carries TRBV6-1 and TRBJ1-6; 7 bases are a match to TRBD1. J gave up 2 bases and V 1 base, and 14 bases lay outside the gene matches. The CDR3 runs 20 residues. Per germline, CDR1 MNHNS and CDR2 SASEGT. CDR3 protein: CASSEEPGGLSPAYNSPLHF. In nucleotides, the CDR3 is TGTGCCAGCAGTGAAGAGCCAGGGGGACTAAGTCCGGCCTATAATTCACCCCTCCACTTT.

The J gene is TRBJ2-2, the V gene TRBV6-8, with 10 bases identical to TRBD2. The CDR3 extends over 16 amino acids. With 6 bases clipped from V and 4 bases from J, the junction kept 8 bases outside the gene matches. Germline CDR1 reads MNHGY; CDR2 reads SAAAGT. CDR3 loop: CASRDASGGGTGELFF. The CDR3 region has the DNA TGTGCCAGCAGGGATGCTAGCGGGGGAGGCACCGGGGAGCTGTTTTTT.

This clone is medium-sized (0.01 to 0.1%). The chain combines TRBV6-8 with TRBJ2-2; possible D gene TRBD1, 5 bases. CDR3 length equals 14 residues. Germline values: CDR1 MNHGY, CDR2 SAAAGT. V shed 6 bases and J shed 5 bases, with 13 bases lying between them. The CDR3 reads CASRQKGETGELFF. The CDR3 bases are TGTGCCAGCAGACAAAAAGGGGAAACCGGGGAGCTGTTTTTT.

This clone was seen a few times. J is TRBJ2-1 and V is TRBV11-3; 8 bases align to TRBD2. Unmatched junction bases numbered 4, after V lost 3 bases and J lost 3 bases. The CDR3 covers 15 residues. The germline CDR1 and CDR2 sequences are SGHNT and YENEEA. The CDR3 bases are TGTGCCAGCAGCTTGGACGCGGGGGGCTACAATGAGCAGTTCTTC. Encoded protein: CASSLDAGGYNEQFF.

This clone came up many times. The rearrangement joins TRBV11-3 to TRBJ2-5, with 8 bases identical to TRBD1. Germline V gene sequence: CDR1 SGHNT, CDR2 YENEEA. Trimming at V came to 5 bases and at J to 0 bases, leaving 8 bases not matched to a gene. CDR3 length: 16 residues. CDR3 residues: CASSPPRTGNQETQYF. As DNA, the CDR3 is TGTGCCAGCAGCCCCCCCCGGACAGGGAACCAAGAGACCCAGTACTTC.

The table lists this clone with a few counts. The chain is built from TRBV6-8 and TRBJ2-5, with D perhaps TRBD1 (5 bases). The CDR3 is made up of 15 amino acids. In germline, CDR1 is MNHGY, CDR2 SAAAGT. Trimming left V 6 bases short and J 5 bases short, with 19 bases between. The CDR3 DNA reads as TGTGCCAGCAGCGGAGACAGTGGGGAATGGGAGACCCAGTACTTC. It translates to CASSGDSGEWETQYF.

This clone has a handful of counts. This chain uses TRBV30 with TRBJ2-7; no reliable D call. CDR1 GTSNPN and CDR2 SVGIG come from the germline V gene (reference sequence). There are 12 residues in the CDR3. V lost 2 bases to trimming and J lost 3 bases, with 8 bases between them. CDR3 in amino acids: CAWSSWGYEQYF. CDR3 DNA: TGTGCCTGGAGTAGTTGGGGCTACGAGCAGTACTTC.

By its share, this clone is medium-sized. The chain uses TRBV11-3 and TRBJ2-1; 8 bases align to TRBD2. This CDR3 comprises 17 residues. V shed 2 bases and J 7 bases; nucleotides not matched to a gene: 13. In germline, CDR1 is SGHNT, CDR2 YENEEA. CDR3: CASSLFSSSGGRNEQFF. The CDR3 bases are TGTGCCAGCAGCTTATTCAGTTCCAGCGGGGGTAGGAATGAGCAGTTCTTC.

This clone appeared a few times. This sequence joins TRBV11-3 and TRBJ2-7, with D tentatively TRBD1 or TRBD2 (6 bases each). The CDR3 length is 16 residues. V lost 2 bases to trimming and J lost 1 base, with 15 bases between them. From germline, CDR1 is SGHNT and CDR2 YENEEA. CDR3 in amino acids: CASSLFGGGLSYEQYF. CDR3 in DNA: TGTGCCAGCAGCTTATTCGGGGGCGGACTTTCCTACGAGCAGTACTTC.

This clone was counted between two and nine times. This chain links TRBV11-3 with TRBJ1-1; tentative D call: TRBD1 (6 bases). The CDR3 is 15 residues long. Germline V gene sequence: CDR1 SGHNT, CDR2 YENEEA. The ends were cut back, 3 bases at V and 4 bases at J, with 15 bases in the middle. DNA for the CDR3: TGTGCCAGCAGCTTCGACGAGGGGGTAGGCACTGAAGCTTTCTTT. It codes for CASSFDEGVGTEAFF. Full variable domain (outside the CDR3, taken from reference TRBV11-3 and TRBJ1-1): EAGVVQSPRYKIIEKKQPVAFWCNPISGHNTLYWYLQNLGQGPELLIRYENEEAVDDSQLPKDRFSAERLKGVDSTLKIQPAELGDSAVYLCASSFDEGVGTEAFFGQGTRLTVV.

In DNA, the CDR3 is TGTGCCTGGAGCAAAGGGGGGTCGAACACCGGGGAGCTGTTTTTT. Protein sequence: CAWSKGGSNTGELFF. V gene TRBV30 combines with J gene TRBJ2-2; D assignment may be TRBD1 or TRBD2 (6 bases each). This CDR3 spans 15 amino acids. The V end was cut by 3 bases, the J end by 0 bases, with 11 bases between. Germline-derived CDR1 and CDR2 are GTSNPN and SVGIG (reference sequence). Looking up the rest from reference TRBV30 and TRBJ2-2 gives the full variable domain: SQTIHQWPATLVQPVGSPLSLECTVEGTSNPNLYWYRQAAGRGLQLLFYSVGIGQISSEVPQNLSASRPQDRQFILSSKKLLLSDSGFYLCAWSKGGSNTGELFFGEGSRLTVL.

The chain recombines TRBV6-8 with TRBJ1-1; no firm D call. V lost 4 bases to trimming and J lost 0 bases, with 6 bases between them. The CDR3 runs to 13 residues. CDR1 and CDR2 from the germline V gene are MNHGY and SAAAGT. CDR3 residues: CASSLWLNTEAFF. CDR3 coding DNA: TGTGCCAGCAGTTTGTGGTTGAACACTGAAGCTTTCTTT.

This clone was detected a few times. V usage is TRBV11-3 and J usage is TRBJ1-2; 8 positions agree with TRBD1. J lost 4 bases, V lost 5 bases, and 9 bases had no gene match. This CDR3 has 15 residues. CDR1 and CDR2 (germline): SGHNT, YENEEA. The CDR3: CASSPQGARIYGYTF. CDR3 DNA sequence: TGTGCCAGCAGCCCGCAGGGGGCGCGTATCTATGGCTACACCTTC.

Relative to its sample, this clone is medium-sized (0.01 to 0.1%). V gene TRBV4-1 combines with J gene TRBJ2-3; D is undetermined. V lost 0 bases and J lost 6, with 13 bases in between. CDR1 is MGHRA and CDR2 is YSYEKL in the germline V gene. This CDR3 has 15 amino acids. CDR3 bases: TGCGCCAGCAGCCAAGATCTACTACCCCCGGATACGCAGTATTTT. Its protein is CASSQDLLPPDTQYF.